These 19 T cell receptor beta chains were sequenced from one sample in a study of blood T cell repertoires in COVID-19. TCRdb keeps only in-frame clones here, not all; method: immunoSEQ multiplex PCR. The sample holds hundreds of thousands of clones, about 90% seen once. The material sequenced was PBMCs or T cells enriched from blood (not recorded which). The receptors shown here come from a woman aged 40 to 50 with acute COVID-19.

The chain is built from TRBV3-1 (or the pseudogene TRBV3-2) and TRBJ1-2; D is ambiguous. The germline V gene encodes CDR1 LGHDT and CDR2 YNNKEL (reference sequence). Trimming removed 4 bases from V and 4 bases from J, with 13 bases in between. This CDR3 region has 14 residues. The CDR3 sequence is CASSRSGNSYGYTF. In DNA form, the CDR3 reads TGTGCCAGCAGCCGGTCGGGGAACTCCTATGGCTACACCTTC.

The V call is TRBV7-2, the J call TRBJ1-2; 10 nucleotides align to TRBD1. This CDR3 comprises 15 residues. Germline CDR1 is SGHTA and CDR2 is FQGNSA. V shed 5 bases and J 7 bases; nucleotides not matched to a gene: 10. The CDR3 DNA sequence: TGTGCCAGCAGCCCCTCCGGGACAGGGGTTTTTGGCTACACCTTC. Encoded protein: CASSPSGTGVFGYTF.

The CDR3 spells CASSLASGVENTIYF. CDR3 nucleotide sequence: TGTGCCAGCAGCTTAGCTTCAGGGGTGGAAAACACCATATATTTT. V and J are TRBV11-2 and TRBJ1-3, with a tentative D call TRBD1 (6 bases). Trimming shortened V by 1 base and J by 6 bases, and 13 bases separated the two germline ends. Germline V gene data show CDR1 as SGHAT and CDR2 as FQNNGV. The CDR3 consists of 15 residues.

This rearrangement joins TRBV19 to TRBJ2-5; 8 nucleotides match TRBD1. Germline CDR1 LNHDA, CDR2 SQIVND (reference sequence). The CDR3 covers 15 residues. The V gene end was trimmed by 1 base and the J gene end by 1 base; junction bases not matched to a gene: 2. CDR3 DNA sequence: TGTGCCAGTAGTATAGGGGACAGGATCCAAGAGACCCAGTACTTC. It specifies CASSIGDRIQETQYF.

CDR3 region: CASSIGDRMDGYTF. The CDR3, as DNA: TGTGCCAGTAGTATAGGGGACAGGATGGATGGCTACACCTTC. The chain links TRBV19 to TRBJ1-2; 8 nucleotides match TRBD1. Germline loops: CDR1 LNHDA, CDR2 SQIVND (reference sequence). The V segment lost 1 base and the J segment 6 bases; nucleotides outside the gene matches: 4. The CDR3 spans 14 residues.

V usage is TRBV4-2 and J usage is TRBJ1-1; perhaps TRBD1 as D (5 bases). This CDR3 has 12 amino acids. Trimming pared 5 bases from V and 7 bases from J, leaving 11 bases between. Germline-derived CDR1 and CDR2 are LGHNA and YNFKEQ. CDR3 protein: CASSFSGYEAFF. As DNA, the CDR3 is TGTGCCAGCAGCTTTTCAGGGTATGAAGCTTTCTTT.

The CDR3 nucleotides read TGTGCCAGTAGTATAGATCGACTAGCGGGGGGGGTTTCGCATAATGAGCAGTTCTTC. Protein: CASSIDRLAGGVSHNEQFF. The chain links TRBV19 to TRBJ2-1, with 14 bases aligning to TRBD2. CDR3 length: 19 residues. Trimming at V came to 0 bases and at J to 7 bases, leaving 11 bases not matched to a gene. Germline V gives CDR1 LNHDA, CDR2 SQIVND (reference sequence).

The gene calls are TRBV3-1 (or the pseudogene TRBV3-2) and TRBJ2-1; 7 bases match TRBD2. J was trimmed by 0 bases and V by 1 base; bases with no gene match: 3. Per germline, CDR1 LGHDT and CDR2 YNNKEL (reference sequence). The CDR3 contains 16 residues. CDR3 in DNA: TGTGCCAGCAGCCAAGCGGGCGGGAGCTCCTACAATGAGCAGTTCTTC. It is translated as CASSQAGGSSYNEQFF.

This clone was seen only once. This rearrangement joins TRBV19 to TRBJ2-3, with unresolved D. Germline V gene data show CDR1 as LNHDA and CDR2 as SQIVND (reference sequence). The ends were cut back, 6 bases at V and 3 bases at J, with 10 bases in the middle. CDR3 length equals 13 residues. The CDR3 sequence is CASRRSGTDTQYF. The CDR3 nucleotides are TGTGCCAGTAGGAGGTCGGGTACAGATACGCAGTATTTT.

The chain links TRBV7-2 to TRBJ2-3; TRBD2 aligns across 7 bases. The ends lost 2 bases at V and 1 base at J; junction bases unmatched: 12. CDR1 and CDR2 (germline): SGHTA, FQGNSA. The CDR3 is 18 residues long. The CDR3 loop reads CASSLNSRLAGGTDTQYF. The DNA for the CDR3 is TGTGCCAGCAGCTTAAACTCTCGTTTGGCGGGAGGCACAGATACGCAGTATTTT.

The chain has TRBV27 and TRBJ2-5; D might be TRBD1 (5 bases). Germline CDR1 is MNHEY and CDR2 is SMNVEV (reference sequence). The V end lost 2 bases, the J end lost 5 bases, and 15 bases lay between the germline ends. This CDR3 is 15 amino acids long. The CDR3 here is CASSLAAGRLETQYF. CDR3 coding DNA: TGTGCCAGCAGTTTAGCCGCAGGGCGGTTGGAGACCCAGTACTTC.

This rearrangement joins TRBV19 to TRBJ1-6; the match to TRBD1 covers 7 bases. This CDR3 has 15 amino acids. CDR1 and CDR2 (germline): LNHDA, SQIVND (reference sequence). The trim removed 2 bases at V and 8 bases at J, leaving 6 bases unmatched. CDR3 residues: CASSILGGIYSPLHF. CDR3 nucleotides: TGTGCCAGTAGTATACTAGGGGGCATTTATTCACCCCTCCACTTT.

CDR3 sequence: CSVDGGLAGIEQFF. The CDR3 DNA reads as TGCAGCGTTGATGGGGGACTAGCGGGAATTGAGCAGTTCTTC. The rearrangement links TRBV29-1 to TRBJ2-1; 13 bases agree with TRBD2. Germline CDR1 is SQVTM and CDR2 is ANQGSEA. With 3 bases clipped from V and 9 bases from J, the junction kept 5 bases outside the gene matches. The CDR3 consists of 14 residues.

The rearrangement links TRBV7-3 to TRBJ2-1; a weak D match, TRBD1 (6 bases). CDR3 size: 13 residues. V was cut by 5 bases and J by 5 bases, with 10 bases left in between. Germline values: CDR1 SGHTA, CDR2 FQGTGA. The DNA of the CDR3 is TGTGCCAGCAGCCCGGACAGTAACAATGAGCAGTTCTTC. It encodes CASSPDSNNEQFF.

This chain connects TRBV6-4 to TRBJ2-1, with D perhaps TRBD2 (5 bases). Germline loops: CDR1 MRHNA, CDR2 SNTAGT. The CDR3 totals 15 residues. V gave up 6 bases and J gave up 0 bases, with 12 bases separating them. This CDR3 reads CASRASGSSYNEQFF. DNA of the CDR3: TGTGCCAGCAGAGCCAGCGGAAGCTCCTACAATGAGCAGTTCTTC.

This chain uses TRBV19 with TRBJ2-5; 16 bases fit TRBD2. The J segment lost 4 bases and the V segment lost 6 bases, leaving 11 bases of the junction unmatched. The CDR3 totals 18 residues. CDR1 LNHDA and CDR2 SQIVND come from the germline V gene (reference sequence). CDR3 in amino acids: CASRAGTSGRAFGETQYF. CDR3 DNA: TGTGCCAGTAGGGCCGGGACTAGCGGGAGGGCCTTTGGAGAGACCCAGTACTTC. Drawing the rest from reference TRBV19 and TRBJ2-5, the complete variable domain is DGGITQSPKYLFRKEGQNVTLSCEQNLNHDAMYWYRQDPGQGLRLIYYSQIVNDFQKGDIAEGYSVSREKKESFPLTVTSAQKNPTAFYLCASRAGTSGRAFGETQYFGPGTRLLVL.

The chain uses TRBV28 and TRBJ1-6; 8 positions agree with TRBD1. Per the germline V gene, CDR1 is MDHEN and CDR2 is SYDVKM. With 9 bases clipped from V and 9 bases from J, the junction kept 10 bases outside the gene matches. CDR3 length equals 14 residues. In DNA, the CDR3 is TGTGCCAGTGCCGCAGGGGGCCTGGCTTCACCCCTCCACTTT. As protein: CASAAGGLASPLHF.

This rearrangement joins TRBV5-1 to TRBJ2-5; no definite D call. Germline V gene data show CDR1 as SGHRS and CDR2 as YFSETQ. The V and J ends lost 4 bases and 2 bases respectively, with 9 bases between them. The CDR3 loop spans 13 amino acids. Here the CDR3 reads CASSITPQETQYF. In DNA form, the CDR3 reads TGCGCCAGCAGCATAACACCACAAGAGACCCAGTACTTC.

The gene calls are TRBV7-3 and TRBJ2-5; D might be TRBD1 (6 bases). Trimming cost V 0 bases and J 5 bases, with 13 bases left between them. The CDR3 contains 15 residues. Germline-derived CDR1 and CDR2 are SGHTA and FQGTGA. The CDR3 DNA reads as TGTGCCAGCAGCTTAACTAGGGACACGGGGGAGACCCAGTACTTC. Protein: CASSLTRDTGETQYF.